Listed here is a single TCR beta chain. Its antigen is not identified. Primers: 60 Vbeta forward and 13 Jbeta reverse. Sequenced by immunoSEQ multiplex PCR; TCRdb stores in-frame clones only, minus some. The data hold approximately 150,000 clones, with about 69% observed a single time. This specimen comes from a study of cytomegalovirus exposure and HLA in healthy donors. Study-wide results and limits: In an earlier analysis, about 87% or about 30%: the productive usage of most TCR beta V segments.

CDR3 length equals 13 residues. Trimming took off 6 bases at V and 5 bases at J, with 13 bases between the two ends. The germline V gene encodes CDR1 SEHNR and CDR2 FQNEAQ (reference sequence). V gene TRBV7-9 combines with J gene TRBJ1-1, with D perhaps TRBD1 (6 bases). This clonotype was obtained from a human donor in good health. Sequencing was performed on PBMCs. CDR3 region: CASSPQGPTEAFF. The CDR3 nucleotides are TGTGCCAGCAGTCCACAGGGACCAACTGAAGCTTTCTTT.